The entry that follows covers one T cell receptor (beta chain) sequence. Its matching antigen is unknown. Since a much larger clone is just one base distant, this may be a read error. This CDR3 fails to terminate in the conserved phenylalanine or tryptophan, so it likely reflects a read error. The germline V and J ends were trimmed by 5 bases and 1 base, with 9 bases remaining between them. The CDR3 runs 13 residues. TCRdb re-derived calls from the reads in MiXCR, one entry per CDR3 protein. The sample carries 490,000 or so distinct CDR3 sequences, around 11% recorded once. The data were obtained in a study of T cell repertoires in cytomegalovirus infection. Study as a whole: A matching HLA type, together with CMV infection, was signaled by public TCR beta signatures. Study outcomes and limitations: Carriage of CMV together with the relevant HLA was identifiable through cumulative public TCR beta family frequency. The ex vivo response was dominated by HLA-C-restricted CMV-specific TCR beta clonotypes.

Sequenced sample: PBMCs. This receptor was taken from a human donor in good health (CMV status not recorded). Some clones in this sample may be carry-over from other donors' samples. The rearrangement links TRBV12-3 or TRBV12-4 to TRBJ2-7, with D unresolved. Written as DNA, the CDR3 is TGTGCCAGCAGTGTGGCGGTTTCCTACGAGCAGTACTGC. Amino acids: CASSVAVSYEQYC.